The clone carrying this TCR beta chain has just a few counts. Trimming shortened V by 0 bases and J by 2 bases, and 11 bases separated the two germline ends. CDR1 is SGHNT and CDR2 is YYREEE in the germline V gene (reference sequence). The CDR3 covers 15 residues. The data were taken from a study of T cells in Graves' hyperthyroidism and ophthalmopathy. Background on the study: Once the initial diagnosis was made, peripheral blood was obtained before any treatment.

RNA transcripts were the template for amplifying TCR beta CDR3 regions. Carried out on the TCR CDR3, a first-round RT-PCR used the HTBI primer set. One entry per CDR3 protein results from TCRdb running MiXCR on the multiplex PCR reads. The repertoire holds some 360,000 distinct CDR3 sequences, with approximately 14% as singletons. This sequence was found in an older woman with Graves' hyperthyroidism. The J gene is TRBJ1-1, the V gene TRBV5-4, with D maybe TRBD1 (5 bases). What was sequenced was blood. The CDR3 spells CASSLDAGTNTEAFF. CDR3 in DNA: TGTGCCAGCAGCTTGGACGCGGGGACTAACACTGAAGCTTTCTTT.